These T cell receptor beta chains were read from a single sample in a study of shared clonotypes between healthy human individuals. Sequenced by immunoSEQ multiplex PCR; TCRdb stores in-frame clones only, minus some. The sample includes 800,000 to 1,200,000 clones, around three quarters of them seen just once. Sequenced material: memory CD4+ T cells from PBMCs. The receptor source for this set is a man between 18 and 35 years old in good health. Some clones in this sample may be carry-over from other donors' samples. CDR3s include the opening cysteine and the closing phenylalanine or tryptophan. D genes are given only for firm matches. Only some rows state a clone size, as once, few, many or a class for expanded clones.

v_gene,j_gene,d_gene,abundance,CDR3aa,CDR3nt
TRBV27,TRBJ2-1,.,.,CASSLRVRVHEQFF,TGTGCCAGCAGTTTAAGGGTTAGGGTACATGAGCAGTTCTTC
TRBV7-9,TRBJ1-2,.,.,CASTLGHWDGYTF,TGTGCCAGCACCTTGGGGCACTGGGATGGCTACACCTTC
TRBV7-8,TRBJ2-7,.,.,CASSFVQGSSYEQYF,TGTGCCAGCAGCTTCGTACAGGGCTCATCCTACGAGCAGTACTTC
TRBV5-8,TRBJ2-7,.,few,CASSRDAVYEQYF,TGTGCCAGCAGCCGGGACGCCGTCTACGAGCAGTACTTC
TRBV5-1,TRBJ1-2,.,few,CASRPGVAHGYTF,TGCGCCAGCAGGCCCGGGGTCGCGCACGGCTACACCTTC
TRBV7-7,TRBJ2-2,.,.,CASSPDGNTGELFF,TGTGCCAGCAGCCCCGACGGGAACACCGGGGAGCTGTTTTTT
TRBV27,TRBJ1-1,TRBD1,.,CASSSVGAGGTEAFF,TGTGCCAGCAGTTCAGTGGGGGCAGGGGGCACTGAAGCTTTCTTT
TRBV5-4,TRBJ1-2,.,.,CASSLAGVKGYGYTF,TGTGCCAGCAGCTTGGCCGGGGTGAAGGGCTATGGCTACACCTTC
TRBV18,TRBJ2-7,TRBD2,.,CASSSLSGRNGEQYF,TGTGCCAGCTCCAGCTTGAGCGGGAGGAACGGCGAGCAGTACTTC
TRBV5-4,TRBJ2-5,.,.,CASSLGGQLSFYF,TGTGCCAGCAGCTTGGGAGGACAGTTGAGTTTTTACTTC
TRBV29-1,TRBJ1-1,.,.,CSVVGPEAFF,TGCAGCGTCGTAGGGCCTGAAGCTTTCTTT
TRBV7-2,TRBJ2-3,.,.,CASSLGGGRQADTQYF,TGTGCCAGCAGCTTAGGCGGCGGCAGACAGGCAGATACGCAGTATTTT
TRBV5-1,TRBJ2-2,.,.,CASSSGSGTGELFF,TGCGCCAGCAGCTCCGGGAGTGGTACCGGGGAGCTGTTTTTT
TRBV5-1,TRBJ2-1,.,.,CASSFRASSYNEQFF,TGCGCCAGCAGTTTCAGGGCCAGCTCCTACAATGAGCAGTTCTTC
TRBV28,TRBJ2-7,.,.,CASTTPGTGTYEQYF,TGTGCCAGCACCACCCCCGGGACGGGGACCTACGAGCAGTACTTC
TRBV28,TRBJ1-5,.,.,CASSFGIRWRPQHF,TGTGCCAGCAGTTTCGGGATTAGGTGGCGGCCCCAGCATTTT
TRBV5-1,TRBJ1-5,.,.,CASSPGGDQPQHF,TGCGCCAGCAGTCCGGGGGGCGATCAGCCCCAGCATTTT
TRBV7-3,TRBJ2-5,TRBD1,.,CASSSTGEGSGTQYF,TGTGCCAGCAGTTCTACAGGGGAAGGGTCGGGGACCCAGTACTTC
TRBV6-5,TRBJ1-1,.,.,CASSYTIKQGEAFF,TGTGCCAGCAGTTACACCATCAAACAGGGTGAAGCTTTCTTT
TRBV25-1,TRBJ1-2,.,.,CASSEFKGAWGYTF,TGTGCCAGCAGTGAATTTAAGGGTGCTTGGGGCTACACCTTC
TRBV6-6,TRBJ2-7,.,.,CASSRDQSGPSYEQYF,TGTGCCAGCAGCAGAGATCAATCGGGGCCATCCTACGAGCAGTACTTC
TRBV5-1,TRBJ1-5,.,.,CASSLGTSGNQPQHF,TGCGCCAGCAGCTTGGGGACGAGCGGCAATCAGCCCCAGCATTTT
TRBV7-9,TRBJ1-4,.,.,CASRRDGATNEKLFF,TGTGCCAGCAGACGCGACGGCGCAACTAATGAAAAACTGTTTTTT